What follows describes a single T cell receptor beta chain. Its antigen is not identified. The data stem from a study of T cell responses to AZD1222 COVID-19 vaccine. Study-wide findings and caveats: The reported proportion of spike-specific TCRs targeting unmutated variant regions was nearly half. At baseline, just 5 or 6 AZD1222 recipients tested seropositive. Females outnumbered males among donors, who were mostly white British; clonal diversity was possibly underestimated. Vaccine-related CD4 TCRs covered spike, predominating at 160-218 and 743-854.

Assay: immunoSEQ multiplex PCR; the TCRdb copy retains only in-frame clones and omits some. The sample includes 160,000 or so clones, roughly nine tenths of them seen just once. Germline V CDR1 and CDR2: SGHRS, YFSETQ. This CDR3 contains 15 residues. The junction had 10 bases not matched to a gene; V was cut back by 4 bases and J by 5 bases. The clonotype comes from an adult who received the AZD1222 COVID-19 vaccine. This chain connects TRBV5-1 to TRBJ1-1, with TRBD1 matching over 8 bases. The sequencing used peripheral blood, collected 28 days after the second AZD1222 dose. The CDR3 bases are TGCGCCAGCAGCCTGTCTGACAGGGGAGGTACTGAAGCTTTCTTT. It yields the protein CASSLSDRGGTEAFF.